Given below is one T cell receptor (beta chain) in context. Its antigen is currently not known. No per-base quality is available; no much larger clone lies one base away. The sample originates from a study of blood T cell repertoires in COVID-19 (dated by TCRdb to the early 2020s). As for the study more broadly: Collaborator samples came from the United States, Italy and Spain and covered acute and convalescent phases of COVID-19. The material from the prospective study consisted of cDNA or gDNA derived from T cells, B-cell-depleted T cells, or PBMCs. Subjects who had been exposed to COVID-19, were actively infected with it, or had recovered from it provided the deeply sampled blood TCRbeta repertoires that made up the dataset. The repertoires were released in a freely available public database meant as a resource for research on the immune response to SARS-CoV-2. The samples were drawn from two sources: the first 160 participants of the ongoing ImmuneRACE study, and 1,254 subjects contributed by 6 global collaborators. Sample metadata almost always included a de-identified subject ID, COVID-19 status, age in years and sex. Where available, HLA class I and class II types were taken from metadata supplied by the sample provider and were not determined by assay-based typing. Here is what the overall study found, with its caveats: Clinical and demographic metadata were provided uncurated, with the amount varying by source and participant.

TCRbeta CDR3 regions were amplified from genomic DNA using the immunoSEQ Assay, a bias-controlled multiplex PCR. Processing in the source paper ran as follows. Within the assay, amplification of reference gene primers was used to estimate how many nucleated cells each sample contained. Sequence reads were collapsed and filtered to measure the absolute abundance of every unique TCRbeta CDR3 rearrangement. Productive Simpson clonality was computed per sample as the square root of Simpson's diversity index over productive rearrangements. Held by TCRdb, this immuneACCESS table contains in-frame sequences only and omits some clones. Under half of the omission traces to an unresolved V gene where checked; the cause of the rest is unknown. D and trimming were read from the DNA, whereas the V and J calls and clone size are those reported in that table. Present in this sample are roughly 350,000 clones, roughly nine tenths of which were seen just once. The top ten clones comprise under 20% of the sample.

Enrolling through a virtual design, the prospective study's participants ranged in age from roughly 18 to 95 years and lived across roughly 23 United States geographic areas. To assign participants to cohorts, the prospective study relied on clinical history that participants themselves reported in a screening survey and a study questionnaire. For ImmuneRACE Cohort 3, a participant was defined as recovered based on two consecutive negative NP/OP PCR tests, clearance by a healthcare professional, or resolution of symptoms. In the prospective study, mobile phlebotomists collected whole blood, serum and a nasopharyngeal or oropharyngeal swab from each participant. Additional blood draws and questionnaires over an approximately two-month period could optionally be provided by prospective study participants. Blood samples from the prospective study were shipped frozen or at room temperature prior to DNA extraction.

The CDR3 numbers 13 residues from cysteine through phenylalanine. This entry keeps only the CDR3 DNA: 39 bases, framed from base 1. In the germline V gene, CDR1 corresponds to SGHTA and CDR2 to FQGTGA. Trimming removed 0 bases from V and 4 bases from J, leaving 6 bases between the germline ends. The specimen sequenced was PBMCs or T cells enriched from blood (not recorded which). The sequence came from a woman younger than 45 who had recovered from COVID-19. The sequence links TRBV7-3 to TRBJ1-1, with the D gene uncertain. The CDR3 loop reads CASSLTASTEAFF. The DNA sequence is given as TGTGCCAGCAGCTTAACGGCCTCCACTGAAGCTTTCTTT.